This note documents a single T cell receptor (beta chain) sequence. The sample belongs to a study of OX40 agonist ivuxolimab in advanced cancers. This CDR3 is built from 16 residues. In germline, CDR1 is SGHTA, CDR2 FQGNSA. Trimming at V came to 5 bases and at J to 3 bases, leaving 9 bases not matched to a gene. TCRdb keeps only in-frame clones here, not all; method: immunoSEQ multiplex PCR. The table records about 74,000 clones, 84% of them present only once. The chain links TRBV7-2 to TRBJ2-2; 7 nucleotides line up with TRBD1. This TCR was recovered from an adult with an advanced solid tumor such as melanoma, head and neck, liver or kidney cancer. The starting material was CD4+ or CD8+ T cells sorted from blood, obtained in a trial of the OX40 agonist ivuxolimab. CDR3 bases: TGTGCCAGCAGCACGCGGACAGGAACCCACACCGGGGAGCTGTTTTTT. Amino acid sequence: CASSTRTGTHTGELFF.